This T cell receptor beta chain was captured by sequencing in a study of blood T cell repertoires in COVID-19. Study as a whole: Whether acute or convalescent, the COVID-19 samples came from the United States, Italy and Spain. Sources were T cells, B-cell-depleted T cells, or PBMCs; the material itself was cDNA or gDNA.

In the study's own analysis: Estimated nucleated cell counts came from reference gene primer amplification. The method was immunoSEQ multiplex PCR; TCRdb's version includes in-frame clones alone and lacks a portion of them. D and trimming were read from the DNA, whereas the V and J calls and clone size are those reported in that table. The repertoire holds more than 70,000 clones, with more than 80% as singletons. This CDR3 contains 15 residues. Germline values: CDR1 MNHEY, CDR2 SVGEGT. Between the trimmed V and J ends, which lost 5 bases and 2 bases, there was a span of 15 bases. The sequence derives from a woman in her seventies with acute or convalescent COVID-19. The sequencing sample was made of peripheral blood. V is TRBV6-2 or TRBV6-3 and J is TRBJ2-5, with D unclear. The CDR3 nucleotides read TGTGCCAGCAGTCCCCGAGTGGCTAGACAAGAGACCCAGTACTTC. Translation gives CASSPRVARQETQYF.